What follows is one TCR beta chain and its context. Its antigen is still unknown. The record originates from a study of blood T cells in healthy people across ages. Findings and limits, study-wide: In these data, TCR beta diversity tracked strongly with naive T cell percentage. Compared with aged donors, long-lived donors showed fewer expanded clones, suggesting selection.

Then a second PCR, running about 6 to 12 cycles, was carried out with a sample-barcoded 5' primer and a J-beta primer mix. All samples yielded 2.5 million or more CDR3-containing paired-end reads. In TCRdb, the 5' RACE reads were re-called with MiXCR into one record per CDR3 protein. The repertoire holds 850,000 to 1,000,000 distinct CDR3 sequences, around 54% seen once, with about 20% in the top ten. Input material: blood. The TCR comes from a woman in her sixties or seventies in good health.

CDR3 sequence: CASSLGTGAFF. The CDR3 DNA follows: TGTGCCAGCAGTCTAGGAACTGGGGCTTTCTTT. J is TRBJ1-1 and V is TRBV12-3 or TRBV12-4; the D is unclear. CDR3 length: 11 amino acids. Trimming pared 5 bases from V and 11 bases from J, leaving 12 bases between.